The present T cell receptor (beta chain) was sequenced within a study of regulatory T cells in long-lasting Graves disease. V gave up 5 bases and J gave up 6 bases; unmatched junction bases: 9. Germline CDR1 reads LGHDT; CDR2 reads YNNKEL (reference sequence). The length of the CDR3 is 16 residues. This clonotype was detected many times. Time point of the sample: newly diagnosed GD, antithyroid drugs for less than 3 months. Extracted PBMC RNA gave rise to the TCR library. According to the study, TCR beta libraries were built with iRepertoire HTBI primers and CDR3-region Arm-PCR. Using its own MiXCR run on the multiplex PCR reads, TCRdb lists one record per CDR3 protein. The table shows more than 450,000 distinct CDR3 sequences, with around 12% occurring only once. Another study also made use of these data, one on T cells in Graves' hyperthyroidism and ophthalmopathy.

The chain has TRBV3-1 and TRBJ2-2, with 10 bases that match TRBD1. The sequenced sample was peripheral blood mononuclear cells (PBMCs), obtained at new diagnosis, from a patient treated with antithyroid drugs. The receptor was isolated from a woman in her twenties or thirties with Graves disease. The CDR3 loop is CASSKPGQGFPGELFF. In nucleotides, the CDR3 is TGTGCCAGCAGCAAGCCGGGACAGGGGTTCCCCGGGGAGCTGTTTTTT.